This T cell receptor beta chain was identified in a study of molecular identifiers for immune sequencing clone quantification. This clonotype appeared many times. TCR libraries were built in bulk with a published protocol and specific TCR primers. In TCRdb, the PCR reads were re-called with MiXCR into one record per CDR3 protein. The sample has some 580,000 distinct CDR3 sequences, 25% seen once. The receptor comes from a human donor in good health. Some libraries in this study had Jurkat cell RNA spiked in. The sample consisted of naive CD8+ T cells from blood, with Jurkat cell RNA spiked in. Subset meaning: FACS-sorted CD8+CD4-CCR7+CD45RA+ naive T cells.

CDR3 DNA sequence: TGTGCCAGCAGCCGCCTACAGGGAAGAACCTACAATGAGCAGTTCTTC. As protein: CASSRLQGRTYNEQFF. The V call is TRBV7-2, the J call TRBJ2-1; D might be TRBD1 (6 bases). Trimming shortened V by 5 bases and J by 2 bases, and 16 bases separated the two germline ends. CDR3 length: 16 residues. Germline-derived CDR1 and CDR2 are SGHTA and FQGNSA.